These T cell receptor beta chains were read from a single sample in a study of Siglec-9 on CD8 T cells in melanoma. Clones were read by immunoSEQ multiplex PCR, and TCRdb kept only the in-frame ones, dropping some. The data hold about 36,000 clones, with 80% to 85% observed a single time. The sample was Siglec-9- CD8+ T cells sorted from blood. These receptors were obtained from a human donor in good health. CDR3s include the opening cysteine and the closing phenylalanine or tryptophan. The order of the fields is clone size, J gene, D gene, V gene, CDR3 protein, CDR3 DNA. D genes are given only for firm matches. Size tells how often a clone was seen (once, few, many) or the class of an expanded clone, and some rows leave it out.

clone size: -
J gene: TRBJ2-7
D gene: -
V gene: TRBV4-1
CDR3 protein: CASSQATGIYEQYF
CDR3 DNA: TGCGCCAGCAGCCAAGCAACAGGGATCTACGAGCAGTACTTC

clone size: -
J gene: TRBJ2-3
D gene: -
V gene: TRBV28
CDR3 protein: CASSPRVDTQYF
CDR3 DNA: TGTGCCAGCAGTCCGAGGGTAGATACGCAGTATTTT

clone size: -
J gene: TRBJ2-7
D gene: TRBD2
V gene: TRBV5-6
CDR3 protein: CASSLGGTSYEQYF
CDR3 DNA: TGTGCCAGCAGCTTGGGAGGGACTAGTTACGAGCAGTACTTC

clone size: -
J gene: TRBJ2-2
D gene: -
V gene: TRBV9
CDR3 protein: CASSVISGRGYTGELFF
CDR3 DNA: TGTGCCAGCAGCGTAATTTCAGGTCGGGGGTACACCGGGGAGCTGTTTTTT

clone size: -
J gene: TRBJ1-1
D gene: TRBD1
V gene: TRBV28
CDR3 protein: CASRRTGRPTNTEAFF
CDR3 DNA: TGTGCCAGCAGGAGGACAGGAAGGCCCACGAACACTGAAGCTTTCTTT

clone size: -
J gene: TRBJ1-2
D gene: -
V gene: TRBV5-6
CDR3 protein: CASSYQITIYGYTF
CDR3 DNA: TGTGCCAGCAGCTATCAGATCACTATATATGGCTACACCTTC

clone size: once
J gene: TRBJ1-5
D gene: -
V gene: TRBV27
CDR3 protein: CASSFSREIPQPQHF
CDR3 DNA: TGTGCCAGCAGCTTTTCCAGGGAAATCCCTCAGCCCCAGCATTTT

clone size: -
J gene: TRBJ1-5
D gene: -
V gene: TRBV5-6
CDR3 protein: CASQRGGSNQPQHF
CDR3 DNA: TGTGCCAGCCAAAGGGGCGGGAGCAATCAGCCCCAGCATTTT

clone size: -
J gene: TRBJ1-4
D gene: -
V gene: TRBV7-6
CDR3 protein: CASSSPIGGEEKLFF
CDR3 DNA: TGTGCCAGCAGCTCCCCTATTGGGGGGGAGGAAAAACTGTTTTTT

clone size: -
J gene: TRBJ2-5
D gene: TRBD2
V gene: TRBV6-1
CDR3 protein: CAITKDSGGPPYF
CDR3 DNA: TGTGCCATCACCAAGGATAGCGGGGGGCCGCCGTACTTC

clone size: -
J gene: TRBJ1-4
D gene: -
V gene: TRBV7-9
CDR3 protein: CASSSEGEKLFF
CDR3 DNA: TGTGCCAGCAGCTCAGAGGGGGAAAAACTGTTTTTT

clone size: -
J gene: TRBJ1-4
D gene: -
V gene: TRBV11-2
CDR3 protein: CASSLDGGGYEKLFF
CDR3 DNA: TGTGCCAGCAGCTTAGATGGGGGGGGATATGAAAAACTGTTTTTT

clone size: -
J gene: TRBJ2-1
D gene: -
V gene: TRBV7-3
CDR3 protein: CASSWDQGPYNEQFF
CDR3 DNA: TGTGCCAGCAGCTGGGACCAAGGCCCCTACAATGAGCAGTTCTTC

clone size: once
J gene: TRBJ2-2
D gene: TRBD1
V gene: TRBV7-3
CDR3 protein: CASSLSRPGGKRYAGELFF
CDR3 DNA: TGTGCCAGCAGCTTAAGCCGGCCAGGGGGTAAACGTTACGCCGGGGAGCTGTTTTTT

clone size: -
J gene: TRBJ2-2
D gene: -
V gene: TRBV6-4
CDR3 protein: CASSAGDHTGELFF
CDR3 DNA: TGTGCCAGCAGTGCGGGGGACCACACCGGGGAGCTGTTTTTT

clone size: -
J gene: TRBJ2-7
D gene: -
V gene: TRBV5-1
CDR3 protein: CASSFVQDSYEQYF
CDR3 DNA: TGCGCCAGCAGCTTCGTACAGGACTCCTACGAGCAGTACTTC

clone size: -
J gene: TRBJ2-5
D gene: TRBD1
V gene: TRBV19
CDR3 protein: CASSTYATRGRRETQYF
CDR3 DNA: TGTGCCAGTAGTACGTATGCTACCAGGGGGCGACGAGAGACCCAGTACTTC

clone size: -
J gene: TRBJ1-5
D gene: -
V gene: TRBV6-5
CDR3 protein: CASSYSTGNGQPQHF
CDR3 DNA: TGTGCCAGCAGTTACTCAACAGGGAACGGACAGCCCCAGCATTTT

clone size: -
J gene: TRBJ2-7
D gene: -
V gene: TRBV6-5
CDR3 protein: CASSYSVGPGSEQYF
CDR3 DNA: TGTGCCAGCAGTTACTCGGTGGGACCTGGTAGTGAGCAGTACTTC

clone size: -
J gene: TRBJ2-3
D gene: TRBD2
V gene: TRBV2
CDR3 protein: CASREGLAGGPNTDTQYF
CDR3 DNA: TGTGCCAGCAGGGAGGGACTAGCGGGAGGGCCGAATACAGATACGCAGTATTTT

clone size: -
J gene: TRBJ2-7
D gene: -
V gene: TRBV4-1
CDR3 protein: CASSQEDPRTGYEQYF
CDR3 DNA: TGCGCCAGCAGCCAAGAGGACCCCAGAACGGGCTACGAGCAGTACTTC

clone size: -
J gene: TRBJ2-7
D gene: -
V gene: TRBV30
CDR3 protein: CAWRTPSYEQYF
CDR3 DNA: TGTGCCTGGAGGACACCCTCCTACGAGCAGTACTTC

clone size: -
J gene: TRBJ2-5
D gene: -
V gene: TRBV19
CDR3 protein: CASNPGLEQETQYF
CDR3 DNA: TGTGCCAGTAACCCGGGACTTGAACAAGAGACCCAGTACTTC

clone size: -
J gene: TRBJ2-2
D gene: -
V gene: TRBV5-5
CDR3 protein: CASSLVRRNTGELFF
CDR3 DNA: TGTGCCAGCAGCTTGGTTCGGAGGAACACCGGGGAGCTGTTTTTT

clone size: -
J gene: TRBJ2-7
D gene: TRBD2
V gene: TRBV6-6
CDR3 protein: CASSSWTRPDEQYF
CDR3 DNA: TGTGCCAGCAGTTCGTGGACTAGGCCTGACGAGCAGTACTTC

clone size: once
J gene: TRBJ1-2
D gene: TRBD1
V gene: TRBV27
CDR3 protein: CASSLTSGTGGFSDGYTF
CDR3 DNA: TGTGCCAGCAGTTTGACCTCCGGGACAGGGGGATTTTCGGATGGCTACACCTTC

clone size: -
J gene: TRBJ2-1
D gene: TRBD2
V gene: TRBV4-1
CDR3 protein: CASSYPERGSNEQFF
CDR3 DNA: TGCGCCAGCAGTTACCCCGAGCGGGGCAGCAATGAGCAGTTCTTC

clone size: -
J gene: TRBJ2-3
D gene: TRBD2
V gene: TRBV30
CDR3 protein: CASRGVLAGDTQYF
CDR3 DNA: TGTGCCTCAAGAGGAGTCCTAGCGGGGGATACGCAGTATTTT

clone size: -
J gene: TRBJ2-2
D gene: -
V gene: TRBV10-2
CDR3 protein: CASSERPLGANTGELFF
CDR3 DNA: TGCGCCAGCAGTGAGCGGCCCCTCGGCGCGAACACCGGGGAGCTGTTTTTT

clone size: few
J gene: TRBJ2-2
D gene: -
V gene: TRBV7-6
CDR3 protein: CASSLGHTGELFF
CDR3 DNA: TGTGCCAGCAGCTTAGGGCACACCGGGGAGCTGTTTTTT

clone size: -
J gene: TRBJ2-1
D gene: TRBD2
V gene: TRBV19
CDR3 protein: CASSFLAGSIYNEQFF
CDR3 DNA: TGTGCCAGTAGTTTCCTAGCGGGATCAATCTACAATGAGCAGTTCTTC

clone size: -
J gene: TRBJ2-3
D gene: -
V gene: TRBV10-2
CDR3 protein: CASGVLTSTDTQYF
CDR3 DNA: TGCGCCAGCGGGGTACTAACCAGCACAGATACGCAGTATTTT

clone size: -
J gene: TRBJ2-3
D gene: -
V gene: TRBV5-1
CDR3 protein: CASSPSPEPTDTQYF
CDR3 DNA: TGCGCCAGCAGCCCCTCTCCCGAGCCTACAGATACGCAGTATTTT

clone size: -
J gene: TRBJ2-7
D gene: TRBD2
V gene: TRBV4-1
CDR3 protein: CASSQDRLAGGSYEQYF
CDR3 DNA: TGCGCCAGCAGCCAAGATAGACTAGCGGGAGGCTCCTACGAGCAGTACTTC

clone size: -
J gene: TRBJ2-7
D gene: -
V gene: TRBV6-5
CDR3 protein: CASSYGAGSSYEQYF
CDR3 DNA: TGTGCCAGCAGTTACGGCGCTGGGAGCTCCTACGAGCAGTACTTC

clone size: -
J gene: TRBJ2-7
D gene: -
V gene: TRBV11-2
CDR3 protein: CASSNVGGGGWYEQYF
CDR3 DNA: TGTGCCAGCAGCAACGTAGGTGGCGGGGGCTGGTACGAGCAGTACTTC

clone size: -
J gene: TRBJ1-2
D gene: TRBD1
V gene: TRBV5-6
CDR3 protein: CASSSGTAIYGYTF
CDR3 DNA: TGTGCCAGCAGTTCTGGGACAGCCATCTATGGCTACACCTTC

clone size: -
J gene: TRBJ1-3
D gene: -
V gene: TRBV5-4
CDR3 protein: CASRDGSGNTIYF
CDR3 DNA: TGTGCCAGCAGGGACGGCTCTGGAAACACCATATATTTT

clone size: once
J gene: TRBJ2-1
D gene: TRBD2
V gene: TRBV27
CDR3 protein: CASSLGLAGPSYNEQFF
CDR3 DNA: TGTGCCAGCAGTTTAGGACTAGCGGGACCCTCCTACAATGAGCAGTTCTTC

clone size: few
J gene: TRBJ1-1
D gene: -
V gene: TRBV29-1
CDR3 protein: CSVIQQAEAFF
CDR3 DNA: TGCAGCGTGATACAGCAGGCGGAGGCTTTCTTT

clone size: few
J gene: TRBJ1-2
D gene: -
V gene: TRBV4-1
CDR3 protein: CASSLGLGYGYTF
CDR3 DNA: TGCGCCAGCAGCCTAGGACTGGGGTATGGCTACACCTTC

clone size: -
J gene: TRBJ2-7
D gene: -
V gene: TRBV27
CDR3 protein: CASSPRSSYEQYF
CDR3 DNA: TGTGCCAGCAGTCCGAGGAGCTCCTACGAGCAGTACTTC

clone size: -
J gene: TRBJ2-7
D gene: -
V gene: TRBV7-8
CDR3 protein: CASSLSGQIYEQYF
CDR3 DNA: TGTGCCAGCAGCTTATCAGGACAGATCTACGAGCAGTACTTC

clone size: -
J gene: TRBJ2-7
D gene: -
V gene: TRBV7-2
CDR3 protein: CASSWDAPYEQYF
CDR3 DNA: TGTGCCAGCAGCTGGGACGCGCCCTACGAGCAGTACTTC

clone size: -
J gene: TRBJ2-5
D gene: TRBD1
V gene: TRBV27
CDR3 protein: CASSPDRVAETQYF
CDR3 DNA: TGTGCCAGCAGTCCCGACAGGGTGGCTGAGACCCAGTACTTC

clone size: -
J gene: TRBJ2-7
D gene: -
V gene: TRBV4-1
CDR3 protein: CASSQDGGEQYF
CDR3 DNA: TGCGCCAGCAGCCAAGATGGGGGGGAGCAGTACTTC

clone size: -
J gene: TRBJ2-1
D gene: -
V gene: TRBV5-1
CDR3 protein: CASSWMGDEQFF
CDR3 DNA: TGCGCCAGCAGCTGGATGGGGGATGAGCAGTTCTTC

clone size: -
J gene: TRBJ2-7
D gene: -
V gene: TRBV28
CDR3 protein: CASSKRSSYEQYF
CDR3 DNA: TGTGCCAGCTCCAAACGGAGCTCCTACGAGCAGTACTTC

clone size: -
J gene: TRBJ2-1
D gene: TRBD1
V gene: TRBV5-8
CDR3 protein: CASSLAGQGVYNEQFF
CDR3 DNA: TGTGCCAGCAGCTTGGCCGGACAGGGGGTATACAATGAGCAGTTCTTC

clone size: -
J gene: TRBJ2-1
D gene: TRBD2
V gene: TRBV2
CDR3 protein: CASSEFVAGGSYNEQFF
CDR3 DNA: TGTGCCAGCAGTGAGTTTGTAGCGGGGGGGTCCTACAATGAGCAGTTCTTC